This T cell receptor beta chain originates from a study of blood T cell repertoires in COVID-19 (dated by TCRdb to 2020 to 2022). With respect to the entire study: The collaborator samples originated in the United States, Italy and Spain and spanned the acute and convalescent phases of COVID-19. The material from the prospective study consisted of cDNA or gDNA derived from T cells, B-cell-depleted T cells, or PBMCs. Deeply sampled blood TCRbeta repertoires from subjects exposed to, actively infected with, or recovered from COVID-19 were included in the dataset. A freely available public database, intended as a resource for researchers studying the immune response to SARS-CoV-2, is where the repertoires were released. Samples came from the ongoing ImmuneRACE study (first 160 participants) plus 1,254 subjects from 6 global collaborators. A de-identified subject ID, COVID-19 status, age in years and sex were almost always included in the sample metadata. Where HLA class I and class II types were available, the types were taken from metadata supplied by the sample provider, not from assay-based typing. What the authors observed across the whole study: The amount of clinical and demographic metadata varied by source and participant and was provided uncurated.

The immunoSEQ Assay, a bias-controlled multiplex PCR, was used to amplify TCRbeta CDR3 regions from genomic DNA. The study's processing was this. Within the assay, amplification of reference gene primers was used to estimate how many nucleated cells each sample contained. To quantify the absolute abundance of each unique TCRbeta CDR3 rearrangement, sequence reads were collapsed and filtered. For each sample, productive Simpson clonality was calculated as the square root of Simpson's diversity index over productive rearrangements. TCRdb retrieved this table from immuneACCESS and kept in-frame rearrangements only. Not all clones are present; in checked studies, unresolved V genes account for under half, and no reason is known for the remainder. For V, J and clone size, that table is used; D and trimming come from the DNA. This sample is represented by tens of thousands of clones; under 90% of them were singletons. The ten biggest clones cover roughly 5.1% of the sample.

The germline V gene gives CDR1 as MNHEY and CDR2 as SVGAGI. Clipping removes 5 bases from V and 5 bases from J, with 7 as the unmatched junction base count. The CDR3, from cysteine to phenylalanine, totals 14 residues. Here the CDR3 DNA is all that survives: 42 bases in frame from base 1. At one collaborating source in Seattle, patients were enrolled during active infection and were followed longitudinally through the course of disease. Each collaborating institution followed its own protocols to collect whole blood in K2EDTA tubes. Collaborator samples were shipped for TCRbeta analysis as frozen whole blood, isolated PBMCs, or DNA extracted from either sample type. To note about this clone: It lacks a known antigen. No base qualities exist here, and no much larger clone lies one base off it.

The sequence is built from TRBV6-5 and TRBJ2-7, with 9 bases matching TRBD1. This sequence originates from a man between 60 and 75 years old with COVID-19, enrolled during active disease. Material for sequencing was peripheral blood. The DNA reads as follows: TGTGCCAGCAGTACGGGACAGGGCATAAACGAGCAGTACTTC. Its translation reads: CASSTGQGINEQYF.